Below, 13 T cell receptor beta chains from the same sample are listed, as sequenced in a study of OX40 agonist ivuxolimab in advanced cancers. Generated by immunoSEQ multiplex PCR, the TCRdb table keeps only in-frame clones and is missing some. The repertoire consists of tens of thousands of clones, with around 90% occurring once and the leading ten covering roughly 1.3%. Material: CD4+ or CD8+ T cells sorted from blood, obtained in a trial of the OX40 agonist ivuxolimab. These receptors all come from an adult with an advanced solid tumor such as melanoma, head and neck, liver or kidney cancer.

The rearrangement links TRBV28 to TRBJ2-7, with 10 positions matching TRBD1. CDR1 and CDR2 from the germline V gene are MDHEN and SYDVKM. Trimming took 6 bases from V and 5 from J; bases not matched to a gene: 7. CDR3 length equals 14 residues. CDR3 sequence (DNA): TGTGCCAGCAGCAAGACAGGGGGCTATAACGAGCAGTACTTC. Its translation: CASSKTGGYNEQYF.

The rearrangement links TRBV27 to TRBJ2-7, with D possibly TRBD1 on 6 matching bases. Germline loops: CDR1 MNHEY, CDR2 SMNVEV (reference sequence). The CDR3 is 17 amino acids. V lost 0 bases and J lost 5, with 20 bases in between. CDR3 amino acids: CASSLSFGQLRIHEQYF. The DNA of the CDR3 is TGTGCCAGCAGTTTATCGTTCGGACAGCTCCGAATCCACGAGCAGTACTTC.

The chain has TRBV5-1 and TRBJ2-5; D not certain. Trimming left V 0 bases short and J 2 bases short, with 14 bases between. Germline CDR1 reads SGHRS; CDR2 reads YFSETQ. The CDR3 sequence is 16 residues long. CDR3 sequence: CASSLVPWADQETQYF. In nucleotides, the CDR3 is TGCGCCAGCAGCTTGGTGCCCTGGGCAGATCAAGAGACCCAGTACTTC.

V and J are TRBV7-2 and TRBJ2-3, with 7 bases lining up with TRBD2. The CDR3 runs to 14 residues. The germline CDR1 and CDR2 sequences are SGHTA and FQGNSA. V trimming: 6 bases; J trimming: 2 bases; junction bases outside the gene matches: 5. Here the CDR3 DNA reads TGTGCCAGCAGTTCTAGCGGATTCACAGATACGCAGTATTTT. It codes for CASSSSGFTDTQYF.

The chain joins TRBV5-1 to TRBJ1-1; 7 bases are shared with TRBD1. Germline V CDR1 and CDR2: SGHRS, YFSETQ. This CDR3 contains 15 residues. V dropped 0 bases and J dropped 0; count of bases not matched to a gene: 2. This CDR3 is CASSLVQGVNTEAFF. The DNA of the CDR3 is TGCGCCAGCAGCTTGGTCCAGGGGGTGAACACTGAAGCTTTCTTT.

The rearrangement joins TRBV7-8 to TRBJ2-7; D perhaps matches TRBD1 (5 bases). There are 16 residues in the CDR3. V gave up 1 base and J gave up 0 bases, with 13 bases separating them. Per germline, CDR1 SGHVS and CDR2 FQNEAQ. The CDR3 region has the DNA TGTGCCAGCAGCTTAGGGGGCGGCAGGGCCTCCTACGAGCAGTACTTC. Residues: CASSLGGGRASYEQYF.

The chain links TRBV30 to TRBJ2-7; 8 positions agree with TRBD1. The germline gives CDR1 GTSNPN, CDR2 SVGIG (reference sequence). J gave up 2 bases and V 3 bases, and 3 bases lay outside the gene matches. The CDR3 length is 13 residues. The CDR3 is CAWRGTGTYEQYF. The CDR3 DNA is TGTGCCTGGAGGGGGACAGGTACCTACGAGCAGTACTTC.

The chain employs TRBV11-2 and TRBJ2-7; 12 bases agree with TRBD1. CDR3 size: 15 residues. V shed 4 bases, J shed 2 bases, and the junction held 3 bases outside the gene matches. CDR1 is SGHAT, CDR2 FQNNGV, per germline. CDR3 bases: TGTGCCAGCAGCTCATGGGACAGGGGGCCCTACGAGCAGTACTTC. Translating it yields CASSSWDRGPYEQYF. The full variable domain, with the rest looked up from reference TRBV11-2 and TRBJ2-7, is EAGVAQSPRYKIIEKRQSVAFWCNPISGHATLYWYQQILGQGPKLLIQFQNNGVVDDSQLPKDRFSAERLKGVDSTLKIQPAKLEDSAVYLCASSSWDRGPYEQYFGPGTRLTVT.

This clone was observed a single time. The rearrangement uses TRBV5-6 and TRBJ1-2; the D is unclear. Trimming took 4 bases from V and 1 from J, leaving 5 bases between them. The CDR3 contains 12 residues. CDR1 is SGHDT and CDR2 is YYEEEE in the germline V gene. The CDR3 loop is CASSKGNYGYTF. For the CDR3, the DNA is TGTGCCAGCAGCAAGGGTAACTATGGCTACACCTTC.

This chain links TRBV27 with TRBJ1-6; 9 bases line up with TRBD1. The ends lost 0 bases at V and 12 bases at J; junction bases unmatched: 6. This CDR3 has 15 amino acids. CDR1 is MNHEY, CDR2 SMNVEV, per germline (reference sequence). CDR3 nucleotide sequence: TGTGCCAGCAGTTTATCCGGGGGACAGGGTCTACCCCTCCACTTT. It is translated as CASSLSGGQGLPLHF.

The rearrangement joins TRBV7-2 to TRBJ1-5; weak D call: TRBD1 (6 bases). V gave up 5 bases and J gave up 5 bases, with 10 bases separating them. CDR1 and CDR2 (germline): SGHTA, FQGNSA. The CDR3 covers 13 residues. In nucleotides, the CDR3 is TGTGCCAGCAGCATCAACAGGGATCAGCCCCAGCATTTT. Translation gives CASSINRDQPQHF.

The V call is TRBV30, the J call TRBJ1-5; a weak D match, TRBD1 (5 bases). Germline lookup yields CDR1 GTSNPN and CDR2 SVGIG (reference sequence). V gave up 4 bases and J gave up 1 base, with 14 bases separating them. This CDR3 has 15 amino acids. The CDR3 spells CAWTFGGNSNQPQHF. The CDR3 bases are TGTGCCTGGACTTTTGGGGGTAACAGCAATCAGCCCCAGCATTTT.

The chain employs TRBV30 and TRBJ1-1; 9 nucleotides agree with TRBD1. With 2 bases clipped from V and 4 bases from J, the junction kept 2 bases outside the gene matches. The CDR3 has 13 residues. The germline V gene has CDR1 GTSNPN and CDR2 SVGIG (reference sequence). CDR3 nucleotides: TGTGCCTGGAGTCAGGGACAGGGCACTGAAGCTTTCTTT. This codes for CAWSQGQGTEAFF.